The rows below give T cell receptor beta chains drawn from one sample of a study of Ad26.COV2.S vaccination and SARS-CoV-2 variants. Measured with immunoSEQ multiplex PCR; TCRdb has only the in-frame clones, and not every one. The sample includes hundreds of thousands of clones, about 88% of them seen just once. The sample consisted of peripheral blood, taken in a trial of Ad26.COV2.S vaccine versus placebo. Source of these receptors: a person between 18 and 59 years old who received the Ad26.COV2.S COVID-19 vaccine or a placebo. CDR3s include the opening cysteine and the closing phenylalanine or tryptophan. D genes are given only for firm matches. A row's size may be missing; if present it is once, few, many or a size class.

j_gene | abundance | v_gene | d_gene | CDR3aa | CDR3nt
TRBJ2-3 | NA | TRBV2 | NA | CASSGGTSSTDTQYF | TGTGCCAGCAGTGGGGGTACGTCGAGCACAGATACGCAGTATTTT
TRBJ2-7 | few | TRBV7-3 | NA | CASSLDGPYEQYF | TGTGCCAGCAGCTTAGACGGCCCCTACGAGCAGTACTTC
TRBJ2-2 | NA | TRBV6-5 | TRBD1 | CASSYSPRTGPGELFF | TGTGCCAGCAGTTACTCACCCAGGACAGGGCCCGGGGAGCTGTTTTTT
TRBJ1-5 | NA | TRBV19 | NA | CATGGYEVRQPQHF | TGTGCAACGGGAGGGTATGAAGTCCGCCAGCCCCAGCATTTT
TRBJ1-3 | NA | TRBV7-9 | NA | CASSLPAGLNSGNTIYF | TGTGCCAGCAGCTTACCTGCAGGGCTGAACTCTGGAAACACCATATATTTT
TRBJ2-1 | NA | TRBV7-9 | NA | CASSLPPYSEKYNEQFF | TGTGCCAGCAGCTTACCCCCCTACTCAGAAAAGTACAATGAGCAGTTCTTC
TRBJ2-5 | NA | TRBV13 | TRBD2 | CATRTSGGARETQYF | TGTGCCACCCGGACTAGCGGGGGGGCCAGGGAGACCCAGTACTTC
TRBJ1-1 | NA | TRBV19 | TRBD1 | CASSITGDRSYTEAFF | TGTGCCAGTAGTATAACTGGGGACAGGAGCTACACTGAAGCTTTCTTT
TRBJ2-7 | NA | TRBV28 | NA | CASGVTEDEQYF | TGTGCCTCCGGGGTTACTGAAGACGAGCAGTACTTC
TRBJ1-5 | NA | TRBV19 | TRBD1 | CASSIGRGGGNQPQHF | TGTGCCAGTAGTATAGGAAGAGGGGGCGGCAATCAGCCCCAGCATTTT
TRBJ2-1 | NA | TRBV9 | NA | CASSAQVLEIEQFF | TGTGCCAGCAGCGCTCAGGTGTTGGAAATCGAGCAGTTCTTC
TRBJ2-7 | NA | TRBV4-1 | TRBD1 | CASSQGPNFGQGRAYEQYF | TGCGCCAGCAGCCAAGGCCCAAATTTCGGACAGGGGAGGGCCTACGAGCAGTACTTC
TRBJ2-7 | NA | TRBV19 | NA | CASSIGRGGSSYEQYF | TGTGCCAGTAGTATAGGGCGGGGCGGATCCTCCTACGAGCAGTACTTC
TRBJ2-7 | NA | TRBV27 | TRBD1 | CASRPPPGQGLYEQYF | TGTGCCAGCAGACCCCCTCCGGGACAGGGGTTGTACGAGCAGTACTTC
TRBJ2-7 | NA | TRBV5-1 | NA | CASSLGQEYEQYF | TGCGCCAGCAGCTTGGGGCAGGAATACGAGCAGTACTTC
TRBJ1-6 | NA | TRBV5-6 | NA | CASRHRGEYNSPLHF | TGTGCCAGCAGACACCGGGGCGAATATAATTCACCCCTCCACTTT
TRBJ1-1 | few | TRBV21-1 | NA | CASSKSRGTEAFF | TGTGCCAGCAGCAAAAGCCGGGGAACTGAAGCTTTCTTT
TRBJ1-1 | NA | TRBV27 | TRBD1 | CASTHRTGKHTEAFF | TGTGCCAGCACTCACCGGACAGGGAAGCACACTGAAGCTTTCTTT
TRBJ1-1 | NA | TRBV6-2/TRBV6-3 | NA | CASSYKLVNTEAFF | TGTGCCAGCAGTTACAAACTTGTGAACACTGAAGCTTTCTTT
TRBJ2-7 | NA | TRBV7-9 | NA | CASSFLGPQYEQYF | TGTGCCAGCAGCTTCCTTGGGCCACAATACGAGCAGTACTTC
TRBJ1-1 | once | TRBV19 | NA | CASSISDRNTEAFF | TGTGCCAGTAGTATATCAGATAGGAACACTGAAGCTTTCTTT
TRBJ2-6 | NA | TRBV4-3 | NA | CASSQDFTGSSGANVLTF | TGCGCCAGCAGCCAAGATTTTACGGGGTCCTCTGGGGCCAACGTCCTGACTTTC
TRBJ2-7 | NA | TRBV27 | TRBD1 | CASRHRGYAYEQYF | TGTGCCAGTCGACACAGGGGATACGCCTACGAGCAGTACTTC
TRBJ2-7 | once | TRBV9 | TRBD1 | CASSGSRDRAYEQYF | TGTGCCAGCAGCGGATCCCGGGACAGAGCCTACGAGCAGTACTTC
TRBJ2-7 | NA | TRBV28 | NA | CASSLVPEGQYF | TGTGCCAGCAGTTTAGTCCCAGAAGGGCAGTACTTC
TRBJ2-7 | NA | TRBV7-8 | TRBD2 | CASSLVTSGSYEQYF | TGTGCCAGCAGCTTAGTAACTAGCGGGAGTTACGAGCAGTACTTC
TRBJ2-3 | NA | TRBV7-3 | TRBD1 | CASSLGTGRTDTQYF | TGTGCCAGCAGCTTAGGGACAGGACGCACAGATACGCAGTATTTT
TRBJ2-7 | NA | TRBV5-1 | TRBD1 | CASSLGTGWGEQYF | TGCGCCAGCAGCCTAGGGACAGGGTGGGGCGAGCAGTACTTC
TRBJ1-1 | NA | TRBV30 | NA | CAWSGQVNTEAFF | TGTGCCTGGAGTGGACAGGTTAACACTGAAGCTTTCTTT
TRBJ2-7 | once | TRBV30 | TRBD1 | CAWATGAGASEQYF | TGTGCCTGGGCTACAGGGGCCGGGGCGAGCGAGCAGTACTTC
TRBJ2-3 | few | TRBV4-2 | TRBD2 | CASSQDRGGADTQYF | TGTGCCAGCAGCCAAGATCGGGGGGGGGCAGATACGCAGTATTTT
TRBJ1-1 | NA | TRBV28 | NA | CASSSIIRADVNTEAFF | TGTGCCAGCAGCAGTATTATCCGGGCAGACGTAAACACTGAAGCTTTCTTT
TRBJ1-2 | NA | TRBV19 | NA | CASSIARGSGYTF | TGTGCCAGTAGTATAGCTCGTGGGTCTGGCTACACCTTC
TRBJ2-1 | NA | TRBV18 | TRBD2 | CASSPQLAGGSSYNEQFF | TGTGCCAGCTCACCACAACTAGCGGGGGGGAGCTCCTACAATGAGCAGTTCTTC
TRBJ2-1 | NA | TRBV15 | TRBD1 | CATSRGQGYNEQFF | TGTGCCACCAGCAGAGGACAGGGGTACAATGAGCAGTTCTTC
TRBJ1-5 | few | TRBV6-1 | NA | CASREGAGNQPQHF | TGTGCCAGCAGAGAAGGGGCAGGGAACCAGCCCCAGCATTTT
TRBJ1-1 | NA | TRBV18 | NA | CASSPSRDTEAFF | TGTGCCAGCTCACCAAGTCGGGACACTGAAGCTTTCTTT
TRBJ2-5 | NA | TRBV7-2 | NA | CASSLATGVETQYF | TGTGCCAGCAGCTTAGCGACGGGGGTAGAGACCCAGTACTTC
TRBJ1-4 | NA | TRBV10-3 | NA | CAISESQNEKLFF | TGTGCCATCAGTGAGTCCCAAAATGAAAAACTGTTTTTT
TRBJ2-5 | NA | TRBV27 | TRBD1 | CASSPPRTGGVSMSETQYF | TGTGCCAGCAGTCCTCCTCGGACAGGGGGCGTTTCAATGTCGGAGACCCAGTACTTC
TRBJ1-6 | many | TRBV19 | TRBD1 | CASSSGQVGSPLHF | TGTGCCAGTAGTTCCGGACAGGTTGGCTCACCCCTCCACTTT
TRBJ2-1 | NA | TRBV7-3 | NA | CASSLGGGDEQFF | TGTGCCAGCAGTTTGGGGGGAGGCGATGAGCAGTTCTTC
TRBJ1-1 | NA | TRBV25-1 | NA | CASSPQGRVTEAFF | TGTGCCAGCAGTCCCCAAGGCAGGGTGACTGAAGCTTTCTTT
TRBJ2-3 | NA | TRBV28 | NA | CASSPPQGSTDTQYF | TGTGCCAGCAGTCCTCCACAGGGAAGCACAGATACGCAGTATTTT
TRBJ2-2 | NA | TRBV14 | NA | CASSQERNTGELFF | TGTGCCAGCAGCCAAGAAAGGAACACCGGGGAGCTGTTTTTT
TRBJ2-3 | NA | TRBV2 | NA | CASIGDTMPDTQYF | TGTGCCAGCATAGGGGACACCATGCCAGATACGCAGTATTTT
TRBJ1-5 | NA | TRBV4-2 | NA | CASSQDLGVSSNQPQHF | TGTGCCAGCAGCCAAGATCTGGGGGTATCAAGCAATCAGCCCCAGCATTTT
TRBJ2-3 | NA | TRBV3-1/TRBV3-2 | NA | CASSSHTDTQYF | TGTGCCAGCAGCTCCCACACAGATACGCAGTATTTT
TRBJ1-4 | NA | TRBV2 | NA | CASSETRMSNEKLFF | TGTGCCAGCAGTGAAACGCGAATGTCTAATGAAAAACTGTTTTTT
TRBJ1-3 | NA | TRBV10-3 | NA | CAISEMGAVGGNTIYF | TGTGCCATCAGCGAGATGGGGGCTGTAGGTGGAAACACCATATATTTT
TRBJ1-1 | NA | TRBV7-3 | NA | CARGGPHTEAFF | TGTGCCAGGGGGGGCCCTCACACTGAAGCTTTCTTT
TRBJ1-5 | NA | TRBV7-2 | NA | CASGLINQPQHF | TGTGCCAGCGGGCTGATCAATCAGCCCCAGCATTTT
TRBJ2-5 | NA | TRBV7-9 | TRBD2 | CASSLLAGPPQETQYF | TGTGCCAGCAGCTTACTAGCGGGCCCGCCTCAAGAGACCCAGTACTTC
TRBJ2-2 | NA | TRBV5-4 | TRBD2 | CASTLTPSGRGGTGELFF | TGTGCCAGCACCCTGACCCCTAGCGGGAGGGGAGGGACCGGGGAGCTGTTTTTT
TRBJ2-7 | NA | TRBV25-1 | NA | CASSELPQGPYEQYF | TGTGCCAGCAGTGAATTGCCCCAGGGTCCCTACGAGCAGTACTTC
TRBJ1-1 | NA | TRBV20-1 | NA | CSASPSGTEAFF | TGCAGTGCTAGTCCCTCGGGCACTGAAGCTTTCTTT
TRBJ1-1 | NA | TRBV2 | TRBD1 | CANQRDRVNTEAFF | TGTGCCAACCAACGCGACAGGGTGAACACTGAAGCTTTCTTT
TRBJ1-2 | NA | TRBV28 | NA | CASSRGDFNYGYTF | TGTGCCAGCAGTCGGGGGGATTTTAACTATGGCTACACCTTC
TRBJ2-2 | NA | TRBV30 | NA | CAWSPTPGELFF | TGTGCCTGGAGTCCGACCCCCGGGGAGCTGTTTTTT
TRBJ2-1 | once | TRBV28 | TRBD2 | CASSSGTSGRAGEQFF | TGTGCCAGCAGTTCCGGGACTAGCGGGAGGGCCGGTGAGCAGTTCTTC